These T cell receptor beta chains were read from a single sample in a study of lymphopenia after photon versus proton radiotherapy. Sequencing was performed with immunoSEQ multiplex PCR; in TCRdb, only in-frame clones are kept and a portion is missing. The table lists 60,000 to 75,000 clones, approximately 86% of them singletons. Sequenced here: peripheral blood, sampled from a patient treated with photon-based radiotherapy. These receptors were obtained from a man aged 40-55 years with gastric cancer. The CDR3 runs from the conserved cysteine through the conserved F or W. A D gene is named only where the DNA matches it firmly. The size of a clone is reported for some rows only, either as once, few or many, or as a class for expanded clones.

CDR3,DNA,D,V,size,J
CASSTTGLGEKLFF,TGTGCCAGTAGTACGACTGGGCTGGGGGAAAAACTGTTTTTT,NA,TRBV19,once,TRBJ1-4
CASSQRIGQGKNEQFF,TGTGCCAGCAGCCAACGGATTGGACAGGGGAAGAATGAGCAGTTCTTC,TRBD1,TRBV16,NA,TRBJ2-1
CASSQDRNSYYGYTF,TGCGCCAGCAGCCAAGATCGGAACAGCTACTATGGCTACACCTTC,NA,TRBV4-3,few,TRBJ1-2
CASSYEEVKNIQYF,TGTGCCAGCAGTTACGAGGAGGTCAAAAACATTCAGTACTTC,NA,TRBV6-6,NA,TRBJ2-4
CASSLDHWEKLFF,TGTGCCAGCAGCTTAGATCATTGGGAAAAACTGTTTTTT,NA,TRBV7-2,NA,TRBJ1-4
CAWSMSLAATDTQYF,TGTGCCTGGAGTATGTCTCTAGCAGCCACAGATACGCAGTATTTT,NA,TRBV30,NA,TRBJ2-3
CASGFGGMGYNSPLHF,TGTGCTAGTGGTTTCGGAGGGATGGGCTATAATTCACCCCTCCACTTT,NA,TRBV12-5,once,TRBJ1-6
CASSLGPMDSPNLSYEQYF,TGTGCCAGCAGCTTGGGACCGATGGACAGTCCCAATTTATCCTACGAGCAGTACTTC,NA,TRBV5-4,NA,TRBJ2-7
CAILGQIGNTIYF,TGTGCCATCCTGGGACAGATAGGAAACACCATATATTTT,TRBD1,TRBV10-3,NA,TRBJ1-3
CASSQNPDITGYGYTF,TGCGCCAGCAGCCAAAACCCGGACATTACTGGCTATGGCTACACCTTC,NA,TRBV4-1,NA,TRBJ1-2
CASSLVGAGQMNTGELFF,TGCGCCAGCAGCTTGGTTGGGGCGGGACAGATGAACACCGGGGAGCTGTTTTTT,NA,TRBV5-1,NA,TRBJ2-2
CASSHRIGTLYEQYF,TGCGCCAGCAGCCACCGAATCGGGACCCTTTACGAGCAGTACTTC,NA,TRBV4-3,NA,TRBJ2-7
CASSSQGWEQYF,TGTGCCAGTAGTTCACAGGGTTGGGAGCAGTACTTC,NA,TRBV19,NA,TRBJ2-7
CASSVDGGVNNEQFF,TGTGCCAGCAGCGTAGATGGCGGGGTGAACAATGAGCAGTTCTTC,NA,TRBV9,NA,TRBJ2-1
CASSILQGQGGEQFF,TGTGCCAGCAGCATCCTCCAGGGACAGGGTGGTGAGCAGTTCTTC,TRBD1,TRBV11-2,NA,TRBJ2-1
CASSPLSPGQGSEQYF,TGTGCCAGCTCACCCTTAAGCCCGGGACAGGGGAGTGAGCAGTACTTC,TRBD1,TRBV18,NA,TRBJ2-5
CASSVGTSGGQETQYF,TGTGCCAGCAGCGTAGGGACTAGCGGGGGTCAAGAGACCCAGTACTTC,TRBD2,TRBV9,NA,TRBJ2-5
CASSEFRDKREPLHF,TGTGCCAGCAGTGAATTCCGGGACAAAAGGGAACCCCTCCACTTT,NA,TRBV2,NA,TRBJ1-6
CASSQDGQTTNSPLHF,TGTGCCAGCAGCCAAGACGGGCAGACAACTAATTCACCCCTCCACTTT,NA,TRBV4-2,few,TRBJ1-6
CAWRGRTGGGSPLHF,TGTGCCTGGAGAGGCAGGACAGGGGGAGGATCACCCCTCCACTTT,TRBD1,TRBV30,NA,TRBJ1-6
CASSQDPQPDTQYF,TGTGCCAGCAGCCAAGACCCGCAGCCAGATACGCAGTATTTT,NA,TRBV4-2,once,TRBJ2-3
CASSLIAGTEAFF,TGTGCCAGCAGCTTAATTGCCGGGACTGAAGCTTTCTTT,NA,TRBV7-3,NA,TRBJ1-1
CASSYSGRGTYNEQFF,TGTGCCAGCAGTTACTCGGGACGGGGGACCTACAATGAGCAGTTCTTC,NA,TRBV6-5,NA,TRBJ2-1
CATQGTNTGELFF,TGTGCCACACAGGGGACGAACACCGGGGAGCTGTTTTTT,TRBD1,TRBV7-3,NA,TRBJ2-2
CASSLYGDRVGYTF,TGTGCCAGCAGCTTGTATGGGGACAGGGTTGGCTACACCTTC,TRBD1,TRBV5-6,NA,TRBJ1-2
CAWSVRTGVLGGYTF,TGTGCCTGGAGTGTCCGGACAGGGGTTCTGGGTGGCTACACCTTC,TRBD1,TRBV30,few,TRBJ1-2
CASSPGAHPSNYGYTF,TGTGCCAGCAGCCCAGGGGCTCACCCCTCTAACTATGGCTACACCTTC,NA,TRBV7-9,few,TRBJ1-2
CASSPLGEGYTF,TGTGCCAGCAGCCCCCTGGGGGAGGGCTACACCTTC,NA,TRBV7-6,once,TRBJ1-2
CASTGPRGLNEKLFF,TGCGCCAGCACCGGGCCTCGAGGGCTTAATGAAAAACTGTTTTTT,NA,TRBV10-1,NA,TRBJ1-4
CASSMDRVGTGELFF,TGCGCCAGCAGCATGGACAGGGTCGGGACCGGGGAGCTGTTTTTT,TRBD1,TRBV4-3,NA,TRBJ2-2
CAISESRWRGGTGELFF,TGTGCCATCAGTGAGTCGAGGTGGAGGGGTGGGACCGGGGAGCTGTTTTTT,NA,TRBV10-3,NA,TRBJ2-2
CAWSGTGVFSGNTIYF,TGTGCCTGGTCCGGGACAGGGGTTTTCTCTGGAAACACCATATATTTT,TRBD1,TRBV30,few,TRBJ1-3
CAITVGSNKDNEQFF,TGTGCCATCACGGTGGGGTCAAATAAGGACAATGAGCAGTTCTTC,NA,TRBV10-3,NA,TRBJ2-1
CSAISTDTQYF,TGCAGTGCTATCAGCACAGATACGCAGTATTTT,NA,TRBV20-1,NA,TRBJ2-3
CASSIGGTAQETQYF,TGTGCCAGTAGTATAGGCGGGACAGCCCAAGAGACCCAGTACTTC,NA,TRBV19,NA,TRBJ2-5
CASSLSDWGDTQYF,TGTGCCAGCAGTCTTTCGGACTGGGGAGATACGCAGTATTTT,NA,TRBV27,NA,TRBJ2-3
CASSWTGTSYEQYF,TGTGCCAGCAGCTGGACCGGGACAAGCTACGAGCAGTACTTC,NA,TRBV5-6,NA,TRBJ2-7
CASSLQGINSPLHF,TGTGCCAGCAGCTTGCAGGGTATTAATTCACCCCTCCACTTT,NA,TRBV7-6,few,TRBJ1-6
CASSLVDYQETQYF,TGCGCCAGCAGCTTGGTAGACTACCAAGAGACCCAGTACTTC,NA,TRBV5-1,NA,TRBJ2-5
CATSREGTSSYEQYF,TGTGCCACCAGCAGAGAGGGTACAAGCTCCTACGAGCAGTACTTC,NA,TRBV15,NA,TRBJ2-7
CASSIDRGANEQFF,TGTGCCAGTAGTATAGACAGGGGGGCAAATGAGCAGTTCTTC,NA,TRBV19,NA,TRBJ2-1
CAWGTIRQGLKQYF,TGTGCCTGGGGGACGATTAGACAGGGTCTTAAGCAGTACTTC,TRBD1,TRBV30,once,TRBJ2-7
CASSLLGGKLFF,TGTGCCAGCAGCTTATTGGGGGGAAAACTGTTTTTT,NA,TRBV5-5,NA,TRBJ1-4
CARSLAAFNYGYTF,TGTGCCAGAAGCTTGGCGGCCTTTAACTATGGCTACACCTTC,NA,TRBV5-3,NA,TRBJ1-2
CASSLGTPRSEQYF,TGTGCCAGCAGCTTAGGGACACCGCGAAGCGAGCAGTACTTC,NA,TRBV11-3,NA,TRBJ2-7
CAWSPLSRGTGNTIYF,TGTGCCTGGAGTCCCCTCTCCAGGGGAACTGGAAACACCATATATTTT,NA,TRBV30,NA,TRBJ1-3
CASRTFVDNYGYTF,TGTGCCAGCAGGACCTTTGTTGATAACTATGGCTACACCTTC,NA,TRBV6-5,NA,TRBJ1-2
CASRGFRTEAFF,TGTGCCTCTAGGGGATTTCGCACTGAAGCTTTCTTT,NA,TRBV30,NA,TRBJ1-1
CASSQDAGAGGSPLHF,TGTGCCAGCAGCCAAGATGCAGGGGCAGGGGGTTCACCCCTCCACTTT,TRBD1,TRBV4-2,NA,TRBJ1-6
CASNPSQGGHEKLFF,TGTGCCAGCAACCCCTCACAGGGAGGACATGAAAAACTGTTTTTT,NA,TRBV25-1,NA,TRBJ1-4
CASRKGQGIGYGYTF,TGTGCCAGCAGAAAGGGACAGGGGATCGGCTATGGCTACACCTTC,TRBD1,TRBV6-6,NA,TRBJ1-2
CSVEDFGYGYTF,TGCAGCGTTGAAGACTTCGGGTATGGCTACACCTTC,NA,TRBV29-1,NA,TRBJ1-2
CASSGGGGANTEAFF,TGTGCCAGCAGCGGCGGAGGGGGGGCGAACACTGAAGCTTTCTTT,NA,TRBV7-2,NA,TRBJ1-1
CASSQTSGYYNEQFF,TGTGCCAGCAGTCAGACTAGCGGATACTACAATGAGCAGTTCTTC,TRBD2,TRBV9,few,TRBJ2-1